This passage covers 24 T cell receptor beta chains from one sample sequenced in a study of response to subunit inactivated influenza vaccine. TCRdb passed the RT-PCR reads through MiXCR, listing each CDR3 protein once. Of around 650,000 distinct CDR3 sequences in the sample, around a sixth were seen once. The specimen comprised PBMCs from blood, sampled 11 to 12 days after vaccination. These receptors were obtained from a man aged 50 or older who received an inactivated influenza vaccine.

The V call is TRBV20-1, the J call TRBJ1-5; D is perhaps TRBD1 (5 bases). The CDR3 spans 15 residues. Trimming pared 6 bases from V and 7 bases from J, leaving 22 bases between. In germline, CDR1 is DFQATT, CDR2 SNEGSKA (reference sequence). This CDR3 is CSARTGTWAEQPQHF. The CDR3 region has the DNA TGCAGTGCACGGACCGGGACCTGGGCGGAACAGCCCCAGCATTTT.

A few counts support this clonotype. The chain recombines TRBV20-1 with TRBJ2-7, with D possibly being TRBD2 (5 bases). From germline, CDR1 is DFQATT and CDR2 SNEGSKA (reference sequence). CDR3 size: 14 residues. The V end was cut by 4 bases, the J end by 4 bases, with 17 bases between. CDR3 residues: CSAIEGRGGYEQYF. CDR3 DNA: TGCAGTGCTATAGAGGGCCGGGGTGGGTACGAGCAGTACTTC.

This chain joins TRBV5-1 and TRBJ2-1, with D possibly being TRBD2 (6 bases). From germline, CDR1 is SGHRS and CDR2 YFSETQ. Deletions cut 4 bases from V and 7 bases from J, with 12 bases between. CDR3 size: 13 residues. CDR3 sequence reads: CASSAETRNEQFF. The CDR3 DNA sequence: TGCGCCAGCAGCGCCGAGACTAGAAATGAGCAGTTCTTC.

This clonotype was counted only a few times. The chain combines TRBV10-3 with TRBJ2-5, with unresolved D. CDR1 is ENHRY and CDR2 is SYGVKD in the germline V gene. The CDR3 totals 14 residues. V lost 11 bases and J lost 1, with 17 bases in between. CDR3 DNA: TGTGCCGCAGCAATGACCCAGTTCCAAGAGACCCAGTACTTC. It yields the protein CAAAMTQFQETQYF.

This clonotype came up a few times. V gene TRBV5-1 combines with J gene TRBJ2-3; D unresolved. Germline-derived CDR1 and CDR2 are SGHRS and YFSETQ. The CDR3 sequence is 14 residues long. V was pared by 4 bases and J by 3 bases, with 12 bases between. Written as DNA, the CDR3 is TGCGCCAGCAGCCGGTGGACCGGAACAGATACGCAGTATTTT. This gives the protein CASSRWTGTDTQYF. The variable domain in full, with the rest retrieved from reference TRBV5-1 and TRBJ2-3, is KAGVTQTPRYLIKTRGQQVTLSCSPISGHRSVSWYQQTPGQGLQFLFEYFSETQRNKGNFPGRFSGRQFSNSRSEMNVSTLELGDSALYLCASSRWTGTDTQYFGPGTRLTVL.

This clonotype was counted many times. The chain uses TRBV6-2 or TRBV6-3 and TRBJ2-3; 8 bases align to TRBD2. After removal of 5 bases from V and 4 bases from J, the junction contained 2 bases not matched to a gene. CDR1 and CDR2 (germline): MNHEY, SVGEGT. This CDR3 comprises 13 residues. The CDR3 loop reads CASSNGGADTQYF. CDR3 in DNA: TGTGCCAGCAGTAACGGGGGGGCAGATACGCAGTATTTT.

V is TRBV21-1 and J is TRBJ2-7; whether TRBD1, the table's D call, matches the DNA was not checked. TRBV21-1 is tagged as a pseudogene. The CDR3 totals 14 residues. The CDR3 spells CASSKSRGAYEQYF. For the CDR3, the DNA is TGTGCCAGCAGCAAAAGCAGGGGTGCCTACGAGCAGTACTTC.

This clonotype was seen at least ten times. The rearrangement links TRBV15 to TRBJ1-6, with unresolved D. This CDR3 is 13 amino acids long. Germline loops: CDR1 LNHNV, CDR2 YYDKDF (reference sequence). Deletions cut 1 base from V and 7 bases from J, with 5 bases between. The CDR3 nucleotides are TGTGCCACCAGCAGAGGAGTGAATTCACCCCTCCACTTT. It codes for CATSRGVNSPLHF.

This clonotype was counted only a few times. The rearrangement uses TRBV6-5 and TRBJ1-4, with D tentatively TRBD1 (5 bases). V was trimmed by 4 bases and J by 10 bases, leaving 10 bases between them. CDR1 and CDR2 (germline): MNHEY, SVGAGI. CDR3 size: 12 residues. The CDR3 DNA sequence: TGTGCCAGCAGTTTAGGGAGGGGAAAACTGTTTTTT. This encodes CASSLGRGKLFF.

The CDR3 DNA reads as TGCAGTGCTAGACCCGTGTGGGGCACAGCCTACGAGCAGTACTTC. Translated: CSARPVWGTAYEQYF. The genes are TRBV20-1 and TRBJ2-7; D might be TRBD1 (5 bases). V lost 2 bases, J lost 2 bases, and 16 bases lay in between. This CDR3 spans 15 amino acids. CDR1 DFQATT and CDR2 SNEGSKA come from the germline V gene (reference sequence).

This clonotype was picked up a small number of times. The chain joins TRBV7-2 to TRBJ2-3; 7 bases fit TRBD1. Germline loops: CDR1 SGHTA, CDR2 FQGNSA. The CDR3 runs 17 residues. Losses at the gene ends were 2 bases for V and 2 bases for J; bases not matched to a gene: 10. The CDR3 DNA is TGTGCCAGCAGCTTATCAGCAGCGACAGGGTACACAGATACGCAGTATTTT. Its translation is CASSLSAATGYTDTQYF.

Ten or more counts support this clonotype. The chain combines TRBV5-1 with TRBJ2-3; TRBD1 agrees at 7 bases. After removal of 0 bases from V and 7 bases from J, the junction contained 8 bases not matched to a gene. The CDR3 sequence is 15 residues long. In germline, CDR1 is SGHRS, CDR2 YFSETQ. In nucleotides, the CDR3 is TGCGCCAGCAGCTTGGATGGGACAGCCGGAAATACGCAGTATTTT. Translating it yields CASSLDGTAGNTQYF.

V and J are TRBV6-1 and TRBJ1-2; TRBD1 matches at 7 bases. The CDR3 loop spans 16 amino acids. The trim removed 7 bases at V and 5 bases at J, leaving 16 bases unmatched. The germline V gene encodes CDR1 MNHNS and CDR2 SASEGT. CDR3 bases: TGTGCCAGCACTCTGCATAGGACAGGCGGATATTATGGCTACACCTTC. Its translation: CASTLHRTGGYYGYTF.

This clonotype came up many times. The chain joins TRBV10-3 to TRBJ2-1, with D possibly being TRBD1 (6 bases). Trimming shortened V by 8 bases and J by 8 bases, and 19 bases separated the two germline ends. Germline V CDR1 and CDR2: ENHRY, SYGVKD. This CDR3 comprises 14 residues. The CDR3 bases are TGTGCCATCCGGAGCCCCAGGGGAGAGCATGAGCAGTTCTTC. Translation: CAIRSPRGEHEQFF.

The sample holds many counts of this clonotype. J is TRBJ1-4 and V is TRBV12-3 or TRBV12-4; D possibly corresponds to TRBD1 (5 bases). V shed 7 bases and J shed 7 bases, with 19 bases lying between them. The length of the CDR3 is 15 residues. The CDR3 spells CASNTGGAVGEKLFF. As DNA, the CDR3 is TGTGCCAGCAACACGGGTGGGGCAGTGGGTGAAAAACTGTTTTTT.

Only a few counts were recorded for this clonotype. The V gene is TRBV10-3, the J gene TRBJ1-2; D ambiguous. Trimming removed 3 bases at V and 0 bases at J, with 11 bases between. This CDR3 region has 15 residues. Germline loops: CDR1 ENHRY, CDR2 SYGVKD. CDR3 loop: CAISEVWTSNYGYTF. As DNA, the CDR3 is TGTGCCATCAGTGAAGTCTGGACCTCTAACTATGGCTACACCTTC.

The V call is TRBV28, the J call TRBJ2-7, with D perhaps TRBD1 or TRBD2 (6 bases each). There are 15 residues in the CDR3. Trimming removed 6 bases at V and 5 bases at J, with 20 bases between. CDR1 is MDHEN, CDR2 SYDVKM, per germline. CDR3 coding DNA: TGTGCCAGCAGCACCCCACGGACAGAGCGGGACGAGCAGTACTTC. It is translated as CASSTPRTERDEQYF.

This clonotype has more than one count but fewer than ten. The rearrangement joins TRBV12-3 or TRBV12-4 to TRBJ2-1; D gene uncertain. The CDR3 has 12 residues. The V end lost 4 bases, the J end lost 7 bases, and 8 bases lay between the germline ends. This chain's CDR3 is CASSSTTNEQFF. The CDR3 region has the DNA TGTGCCAGCAGTTCTACAACTAATGAGCAGTTCTTC.

The rearrangement joins TRBV28 to TRBJ2-7; 7 bases fit TRBD1. CDR1 and CDR2 (germline): MDHEN, SYDVKM. The CDR3 is 15 amino acids. The V and J ends lost 0 bases and 2 bases, in that order; junction bases with no gene match: 4. CDR3 amino acids: CASSLWTGPTYEQYF. CDR3 sequence (DNA): TGTGCCAGCAGTTTATGGACAGGGCCCACCTACGAGCAGTACTTC.

This chain connects TRBV6-4 to TRBJ2-1; D may be TRBD2 (6 bases). The CDR3 loop spans 15 amino acids. Trimming cost V 6 bases and J 6 bases, with 18 bases left between them. Germline V lookup: CDR1 MRHNA, CDR2 SNTAGT. The DNA of the CDR3 is TGTGCCAGCAGCCCGTATGAGGGAGGCCTCAATGAGCAGTTCTTC. Amino acid sequence: CASSPYEGGLNEQFF.

In its sample, this clonotype was seen a few times. V and J are TRBV7-2 and TRBJ2-2; D is perhaps TRBD1 (5 bases). The CDR3 length is 15 residues. Per germline, CDR1 SGHTA and CDR2 FQGNSA. Trimming took 6 bases from V and 0 from J, leaving 11 bases between them. CDR3 loop: CASRPDTSNTGELFF. For the CDR3, the DNA is TGTGCCAGCAGACCGGACACCTCGAACACCGGGGAGCTGTTTTTT. Variable domain in full (rest from reference TRBV7-2 and TRBJ2-2): GAGVSQSPSNKVTEKGKDVELRCDPISGHTALYWYRQSLGQGLEFLIYFQGNSAPDKSGLPSDRFSAERTGGSVSTLTIQRTQQEDSAVYLCASRPDTSNTGELFFGEGSRLTVL.

This sequence joins TRBV4-2 and TRBJ2-2; D remains unclear. CDR1 is LGHNA and CDR2 is YNFKEQ in the germline V gene. Trimming pared 0 bases from V and 0 bases from J, leaving 8 bases between. There are 16 residues in the CDR3. Here the CDR3 reads CASSQESASNTGELFF. CDR3 DNA sequence: TGTGCCAGCAGCCAAGAATCGGCTTCGAACACCGGGGAGCTGTTTTTT.

This chain uses TRBV12-3 or TRBV12-4 with TRBJ1-5; TRBD1 aligns across 9 bases. V shed 5 bases, J shed 2 bases, and the junction held 4 bases outside the gene matches. This CDR3 is built from 15 residues. The chain's CDR3 is CASSTGGAGNQPQHF. For the CDR3, the DNA is TGTGCCAGCAGTACAGGGGGCGCGGGCAATCAGCCCCAGCATTTT.

The chain carries TRBV4-3 and TRBJ2-7; no firm D call. CDR1 and CDR2 (germline): LGHNA, YSLEER. The CDR3 runs to 15 residues. The V and J ends lost 0 bases and 0 bases respectively, with 9 bases between them. The CDR3 protein is CASSQEGGSSYEQYF. DNA for the CDR3: TGCGCCAGCAGCCAAGAAGGCGGCAGCTCCTACGAGCAGTACTTC.